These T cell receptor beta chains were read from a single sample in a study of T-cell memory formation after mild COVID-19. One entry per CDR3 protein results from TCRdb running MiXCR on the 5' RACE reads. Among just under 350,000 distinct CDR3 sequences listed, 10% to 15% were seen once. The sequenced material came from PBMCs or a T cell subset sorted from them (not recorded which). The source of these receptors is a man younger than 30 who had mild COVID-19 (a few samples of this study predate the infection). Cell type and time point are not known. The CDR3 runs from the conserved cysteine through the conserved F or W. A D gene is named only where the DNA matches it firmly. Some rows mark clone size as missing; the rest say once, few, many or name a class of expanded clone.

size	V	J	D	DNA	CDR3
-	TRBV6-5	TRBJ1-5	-	TGTGCCAGCAGTTACGACAGGACTCAGCCCCAGCATTTT	CASSYDRTQPQHF
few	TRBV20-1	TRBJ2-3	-	TGCAGTGCGGGGGAAACTGGGACAGATACGCAGTATTTT	CSAGETGTDTQYF
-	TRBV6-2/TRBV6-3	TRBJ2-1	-	TGTGCCAGCAGGGGAGCCCAGCAGTTCTTC	CASRGAQQFF
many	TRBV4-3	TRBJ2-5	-	TGCGCCAGCAGCCAAGGGGGTGTAGAGACCCAGTACTTC	CASSQGGVETQYF
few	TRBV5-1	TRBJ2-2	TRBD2	TGCGCCAGCAGCGTTAGCGGGGGAAGAACCGGGGAGCTGTTTTTT	CASSVSGGRTGELFF
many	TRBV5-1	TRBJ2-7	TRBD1	TGCGCCAGCAGCTTGCTGACAGGGGGCAACGAGCAGTACTTC	CASSLLTGGNEQYF
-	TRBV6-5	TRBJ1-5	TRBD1	TGTGCCAGCAGGGTGGGACAGGGACTCAATCAGCCCCAGCATTTT	CASRVGQGLNQPQHF
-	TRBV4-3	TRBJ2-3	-	TGCGCCAGCAGCCCGTTCGCCTCGGGCAGGGTGGAAGATACGCAGTATTTT	CASSPFASGRVEDTQYF
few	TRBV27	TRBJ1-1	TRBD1	TGTGCCGCCCGGGGACAGGGTTCTGAAGCTTTCTTT	CAARGQGSEAFF
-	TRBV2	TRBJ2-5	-	TGTGCCAGCAGTGACGTTCGGGAGACCCAGTACTTC	CASSDVRETQYF
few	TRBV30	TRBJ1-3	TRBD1	TGTGCCTGCGACAGGGGCTTAACTGGAAACACCATATATTTT	CACDRGLTGNTIYF
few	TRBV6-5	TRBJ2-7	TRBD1	TGTGCCAGCAGTTCCGGACAGGGGGTCTCCTACGAGCAGTACTTC	CASSSGQGVSYEQYF
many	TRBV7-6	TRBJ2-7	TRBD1	TGTGCCAGCAGCTGGGACACAGGGGGCAACGAGCAGTACTTC	CASSWDTGGNEQYF
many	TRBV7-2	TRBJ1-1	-	TGTGCCAGCAGCTCCCAAGGACACACTGAAGCTTTCTTT	CASSSQGHTEAFF
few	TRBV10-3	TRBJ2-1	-	TGTGCCATCAACCGGGATGGGGCCTACAATGAGCAGTTCTTC	CAINRDGAYNEQFF
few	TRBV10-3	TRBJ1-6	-	TGTGCCATCAGTTCCGGTTTCCTTAATTCACCCCTCCACTTT	CAISSGFLNSPLHF
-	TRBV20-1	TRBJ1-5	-	TGCAGTGTTAATAGGAGGGGCAGGGAGGGCAATCAGCCCCAGCATTTT	CSVNRRGREGNQPQHF
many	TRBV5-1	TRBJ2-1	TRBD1	TGCGCCAGCAGCACCGGGACAGGGTGGGGTGAGCAGTTCTTC	CASSTGTGWGEQFF
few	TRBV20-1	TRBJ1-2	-	TGCAGTGCTAGTGCCTTAATAGCCTGGGACTATGGCTACACCTTC	CSASALIAWDYGYTF
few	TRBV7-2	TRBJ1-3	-	TGTGCCAGCAGCTTTTGGGGAAACACCATATATTTT	CASSFWGNTIYF
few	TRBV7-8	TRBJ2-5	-	TGTGCCAGCAGCTTACTCACAGGAGAAGAGACCCAGTACTTC	CASSLLTGEETQYF
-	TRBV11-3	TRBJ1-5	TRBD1	TGTGCCAGTCGGCGTCGGGGACAGGGGGTTTATCAGCCCCAGCATTTT	CASRRRGQGVYQPQHF
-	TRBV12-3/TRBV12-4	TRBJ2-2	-	TGTGCCAGCAGGCCTCAGGGTTCCGGGGAGCTGTTTTTT	CASRPQGSGELFF
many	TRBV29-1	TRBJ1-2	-	TGCAGCGTTGAGCCACAGGGAAACTATGGCTACACCTTC	CSVEPQGNYGYTF
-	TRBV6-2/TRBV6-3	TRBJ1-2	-	TGTGCCAGCACCCGGACCAGTCACTATGGCTACACCTTC	CASTRTSHYGYTF
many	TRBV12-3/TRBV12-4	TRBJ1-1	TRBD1	TGTGCCAGCAGTTCGCAGGGGGCCGGGAACACTGAAGCTTTCTTT	CASSSQGAGNTEAFF
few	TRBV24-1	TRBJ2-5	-	TGTGCCACCAGCTCAAAATCAGGGGTTGTGGAGACCCAGTACTTC	CATSSKSGVVETQYF
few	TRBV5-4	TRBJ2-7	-	TGTGCCAGCAGCCAGACTGATGCCTACGAGCAGTACTTC	CASSQTDAYEQYF
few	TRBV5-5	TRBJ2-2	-	TGTGCCAGCAGCTTGTGGGGACCCGGGGAGCTGTTTTTT	CASSLWGPGELFF
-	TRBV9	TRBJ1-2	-	TGTGCCAGCAGCGTGGAACCGGGAGCACTCTATGGCTACACCTTC	CASSVEPGALYGYTF
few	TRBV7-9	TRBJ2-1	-	TGTGCCAGCAGCTCGGGGTGGCTAGTGGGGTCCTACAATGAGCAGTTCTTC	CASSSGWLVGSYNEQFF
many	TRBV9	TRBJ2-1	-	TGTGCCAGCAGCGAAAAAGTGCGTAATGAGCAGTTCTTC	CASSEKVRNEQFF
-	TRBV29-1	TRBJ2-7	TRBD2	TGCAGCGTCAGAGGACTAGGAGACTACGAGCAGTACTTC	CSVRGLGDYEQYF
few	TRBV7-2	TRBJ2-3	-	TGTGCCAGCAGCCCCCCGGGGACGGGGGATACGCAGTATTTT	CASSPPGTGDTQYF
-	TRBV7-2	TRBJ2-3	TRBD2	TGTGCCAGCAGCTGGGTAGCGGGATCTTTCACAGATACGCAGTATTTT	CASSWVAGSFTDTQYF
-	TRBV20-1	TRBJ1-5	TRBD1	TGCAGTGCTAGCAGGGGGGTCGATCAGCCCCAGCATTTT	CSASRGVDQPQHF
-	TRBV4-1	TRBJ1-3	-	TGCGCCAGCAGCCCCCGTCGGGGGGAGCGTGGAAACACCATATATTTT	CASSPRRGERGNTIYF
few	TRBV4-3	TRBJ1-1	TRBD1	TGCGCCAGCAGTCCCTTGGGGGGACAGGGGCTGAACACTGAAGCTTTCTTT	CASSPLGGQGLNTEAFF
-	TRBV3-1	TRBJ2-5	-	TGTGCCAGCAGCCAAGATGGTCGGGCAGGGGTCGTTTCAGAGACCCAGTACTTC	CASSQDGRAGVVSETQYF
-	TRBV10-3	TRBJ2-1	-	TGTGCCACTAACCGGGACTCTACCTACAATGAGCAGTTCTTC	CATNRDSTYNEQFF
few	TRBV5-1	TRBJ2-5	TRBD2	TGCGCCAGCAGTGTGTCTAGCGGGAACGGGGCCCAGTACTTC	CASSVSSGNGAQYF
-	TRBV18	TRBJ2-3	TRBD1	TGTGCCAGCTCACCGACCGGGACAGGGGGCTCAGATACGCAGTATTTT	CASSPTGTGGSDTQYF
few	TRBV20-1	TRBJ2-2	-	TGCAGTGCTAGGGGGGGCCCGAACACCGGGGAGCTGTTTTTT	CSARGGPNTGELFF
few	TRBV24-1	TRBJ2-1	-	TGTGCCACCAGTGACGCGGCAGGAGGGGACAATGAGCAGTTCTTC	CATSDAAGGDNEQFF
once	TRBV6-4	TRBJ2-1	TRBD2	TGTGCCAGCAGTGACTCGGGGACGGGGGGAGGAAATGAGCAGTTCTTC	CASSDSGTGGGNEQFF
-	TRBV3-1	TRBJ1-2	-	TGTGCCAGCAGCCAAGTCCTGTCCGGGGGCTATGGCTACACCTTC	CASSQVLSGGYGYTF
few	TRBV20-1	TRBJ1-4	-	TGCAGTGCTAGAGCCCCGTCCCGAGGTGCTGAAAAACTGTTTTTT	CSARAPSRGAEKLFF
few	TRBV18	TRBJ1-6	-	TGTGCCAGCTCACCAGTCTCGGGGGACAATAATTCACCCCTCCACTTT	CASSPVSGDNNSPLHF
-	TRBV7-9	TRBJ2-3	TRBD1	TGTGCCAGCAGCCCAGACCTATACAGGGGCAGGAGCACAGATACGCAGTATTTT	CASSPDLYRGRSTDTQYF
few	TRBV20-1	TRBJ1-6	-	TGCAGTGCCCCACAGCTCGTAGGGTCACCCCTCCACTTT	CSAPQLVGSPLHF
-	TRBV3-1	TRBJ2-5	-	TGTGCCAGCAGCGGGACATTGTACCAAGAGACCCAGTACTTC	CASSGTLYQETQYF
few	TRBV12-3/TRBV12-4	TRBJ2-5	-	TGTGCCAGCAGTTACCAGGGACAAGAGACCCAGTACTTC	CASSYQGQETQYF
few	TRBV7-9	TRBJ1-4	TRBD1	TGTGCCAGCAGCTTGACAGGGGATGGTGAAAAACTGTTTTTT	CASSLTGDGEKLFF